The 25 T cell receptor beta chains below come from one sample, sequenced in a study of PD-1 blockade in classical Hodgkin lymphoma. TCRdb's copy holds only in-frame clones and misses some; the assay was immunoSEQ multiplex PCR. This sample has more than 140,000 clones; around 84% occur once, and the top ten carry approximately 9.6%. Every patient relapsed after autologous stem cell transplantation, and brentuximab vedotin exposure varied. The starting material was peripheral blood mononuclear cells (PBMCs), obtained before the second cycle of nivolumab. Receptors were obtained from a human donor with classical Hodgkin lymphoma.

This sequence joins TRBV6-6 and TRBJ2-5; D remains unclear. The V end lost 0 bases, the J end lost 5 bases, and 7 bases lay between the germline ends. CDR3 length: 13 amino acids. From germline, CDR1 is MNHNY and CDR2 SVGAGI (reference sequence). CDR3 sequence (DNA): TGTGCCAGCAGTTACTCTTCTGGGGAGACCCAGTACTTC. It specifies CASSYSSGETQYF.

The CDR3 sequence: CASSLQPQDRGAFF. The CDR3 region has the DNA TGTGCCAGCAGCTTACAACCGCAGGACAGGGGAGCTTTCTTT. The chain combines TRBV7-3 with TRBJ1-1; 9 nucleotides agree with TRBD1. The CDR3 spans 14 residues. Germline lookup yields CDR1 SGHTA and CDR2 FQGTGA. After removal of 2 bases from V and 10 bases from J, the junction contained 8 bases not matched to a gene. The entire variable domain, with the rest obtained from reference TRBV7-3 and TRBJ1-1, is as follows: GAGVSQTPSNKVTEKGKYVELRCDPISGHTALYWYRQSLGQGPEFLIYFQGTGAADDSGLPNDRFFAVRPEGSVSTLKIQRTERGDSAVYLCASSLQPQDRGAFFGQGTRLTVV.

Details on this clone: The sample contains more than one DNA sequence encoding this CDR3. The chain links TRBV27 to TRBJ2-2, with a possible D match to TRBD1 (5 bases). This CDR3 spans 15 amino acids. V lost 2 bases and J lost 1, with 8 bases in between. Germline CDR1 reads MNHEY; CDR2 reads SMNVEV (reference sequence). CDR3 protein: CASSLQGRNTGELFF. For the CDR3, the DNA is TGTGCCAGCAGTTTACAGGGAAGGAACACCGGGGAGCTGTTTTTT.

This chain joins TRBV5-1 and TRBJ1-2; 7 nucleotides match TRBD1. V lost 4 bases, J lost 5 bases, and 11 bases stayed unmatched. This CDR3 region has 15 residues. Germline V gene data show CDR1 as SGHRS and CDR2 as YFSETQ. CDR3 amino acids: CASSPPGQIKYGYTF. The CDR3 DNA is TGCGCCAGCAGCCCGCCGGGACAGATTAAATATGGCTACACCTTC. The whole variable domain, filled in from reference TRBV5-1 and TRBJ1-2, reads KAGVTQTPRYLIKTRGQQVTLSCSPISGHRSVSWYQQTPGQGLQFLFEYFSETQRNKGNFPGRFSGRQFSNSRSEMNVSTLELGDSALYLCASSPPGQIKYGYTFGSGTRLTVV.

This clone was seen a single time. This chain links TRBV6-6 with TRBJ1-5; D remains unclear. Germline CDR1 MNHNY, CDR2 SVGAGI (reference sequence). Deletions cut 1 base from V and 0 bases from J, with 7 bases between. This CDR3 is built from 15 residues. CDR3 DNA sequence: TGTGCCAGCAGTTACTTCAAGTATAGCAATCAGCCCCAGCATTTT. Translated, it gives CASSYFKYSNQPQHF.

The rearrangement uses TRBV19 and TRBJ2-7, with D perhaps TRBD1 or TRBD2 (6 bases each). The germline V gene encodes CDR1 LNHDA and CDR2 SQIVND (reference sequence). The CDR3 consists of 14 residues. Trimming removed 6 bases at V and 0 bases at J, with 12 bases between. CDR3 DNA: TGTGCCAGTAGGCGGGACAAGAGCTCCTACGAGCAGTACTTC. Protein product: CASRRDKSSYEQYF.

The chain carries TRBV5-1 and TRBJ2-5; 11 bases align to TRBD2. With V trimmed by 3 bases and J by 5 bases, 6 bases remained unmatched. From germline, CDR1 is SGHRS and CDR2 YFSETQ. The CDR3 spans 15 residues. The CDR3 region is CASSSLAGGRETQYF. CDR3 coding DNA: TGCGCCAGCAGCTCCCTAGCGGGAGGTCGGGAGACCCAGTACTTC.

V and J are TRBV6-5 and TRBJ1-2, with D maybe TRBD1 (6 bases). CDR1 is MNHEY and CDR2 is SVGAGI in the germline V gene. The CDR3 spans 13 residues. V gave up 4 bases and J gave up 4 bases, with 10 bases separating them. The CDR3 DNA is TGTGCCAGCAGTTTAGGAGGGGGCTATGGCTACACCTTC. Translated: CASSLGGGYGYTF.

J is TRBJ2-1 and V is TRBV27, with 8 bases lining up with TRBD2. Germline V lookup: CDR1 MNHEY, CDR2 SMNVEV (reference sequence). V was clipped by 7 bases and J by 10 bases; unmatched bases: 9. CDR3 length: 13 amino acids. The CDR3 loop reads CASKRDSGGEQFF. For the CDR3, the DNA is TGTGCCAGCAAGCGGGATTCGGGAGGGGAGCAGTTCTTC.

The CDR3 DNA reads TGTGCCAGCTCACCAGGGGCGGAGGCTGAAGCTTTCTTT. It translates to CASSPGAEAEAFF. The chain couples TRBV18 to TRBJ1-1; tentative D call: TRBD1 (5 bases). The CDR3 runs 13 residues. Germline V gene data show CDR1 as KGHSH and CDR2 as LQKENI. Trimming left V 2 bases short and J 6 bases short, with 10 bases between.

This chain links TRBV30 with TRBJ1-4; D ambiguous. This CDR3 region has 15 residues. V lost 4 bases and J lost 0, with 12 bases in between. CDR1 is GTSNPN and CDR2 is SVGIG in the germline V gene (reference sequence). The CDR3 loop reads CAWTVGWATNEKLFF. DNA of the CDR3: TGTGCCTGGACCGTCGGTTGGGCAACTAATGAAAAACTGTTTTTT. Looking up the rest from reference TRBV30 and TRBJ1-4 gives the full variable domain: SQTIHQWPATLVQPVGSPLSLECTVEGTSNPNLYWYRQAAGRGLQLLFYSVGIGQISSEVPQNLSASRPQDRQFILSSKKLLLSDSGFYLCAWTVGWATNEKLFFGSGTQLSVL.

In this sample, this clone turned up a few times. The V gene is TRBV30, the J gene TRBJ1-1; no clear D. V dropped 3 bases and J dropped 3 bases, with 8 bases sitting between them. CDR1 is GTSNPN, CDR2 SVGIG, per germline (reference sequence). CDR3 length: 12 amino acids. CDR3 DNA: TGTGCCTGGAGCGTCGTCCACACTGAAGCTTTCTTT. Residues: CAWSVVHTEAFF. The whole variable domain, remainder taken from reference TRBV30 and TRBJ1-1, is SQTIHQWPATLVQPVGSPLSLECTVEGTSNPNLYWYRQAAGRGLQLLFYSVGIGQISSEVPQNLSASRPQDRQFILSSKKLLLSDSGFYLCAWSVVHTEAFFGQGTRLTVV.

The V call is TRBV11-1, the J call TRBJ2-5; D is possibly TRBD1 or TRBD2 (6 bases each). Trimming cost V 5 bases and J 2 bases, with 9 bases left between them. The CDR3 spans 13 residues. CDR1 and CDR2 from the germline V gene are SGHAT and FQDESV (reference sequence). This CDR3 reads CASSTGAQETQYF. CDR3 nucleotides: TGTGCCAGCAGCACGGGGGCGCAAGAGACCCAGTACTTC. The complete variable domain, with remaining parts taken from reference TRBV11-1 and TRBJ2-5, reads EAEVAQSPRYKITEKSQAVAFWCDPISGHATLYWYRQILGQGPELLVQFQDESVVDDSQLPKDRFSAERLKGVDSTLKIQPAELGDSAMYLCASSTGAQETQYFGPGTRLLVL.

V and J are TRBV6-5 and TRBJ2-5; TRBD1 matches 11 bases. The germline CDR1 and CDR2 sequences are MNHEY and SVGAGI. The CDR3 sequence is 14 residues long. With V trimmed by 6 bases and J by 3 bases, 3 bases remained unmatched. Here the CDR3 DNA reads TGTGCCAGCAGGCGGACAGGGGGCGAAGAGACCCAGTACTTC. Protein sequence: CASRRTGGEETQYF.

The chain couples TRBV9 to TRBJ2-3; maybe TRBD2 (6 bases). The CDR3 runs 17 residues. Germline CDR1 and CDR2: SGDLS and YYNGEE. V shed 0 bases and J shed 1 base, with 15 bases lying between them. This chain's CDR3 is CASSVGLTSYGTDTQYF. CDR3 nucleotides: TGTGCCAGCAGCGTAGGTCTTACTAGCTATGGCACAGATACGCAGTATTTT.

The chain has TRBV4-1 and TRBJ2-1, with 7 positions matching TRBD2. This CDR3 is built from 16 residues. Germline loops: CDR1 MGHRA, CDR2 YSYEKL. V lost 6 bases and J lost 1; bases outside the gene matches: 9. CDR3: CASRGRGYRSYNEQFF. The DNA of the CDR3 is TGCGCCAGCAGAGGGAGGGGATATCGTTCCTACAATGAGCAGTTCTTC.

J is TRBJ1-1 and V is TRBV5-4; maybe TRBD1 (5 bases). Trimming took off 4 bases at V and 3 bases at J, with 16 bases between the two ends. Per germline, CDR1 SGHNT and CDR2 YYREEE (reference sequence). CDR3 length: 15 amino acids. The CDR3 region has the DNA TGTGCCAGCAGCAGGGACTGGGGTGGGTACACTGAAGCTTTCTTT. It is translated as CASSRDWGGYTEAFF.

The chain uses TRBV7-6 and TRBJ2-2; perhaps TRBD1 as D (6 bases). The length of the CDR3 is 16 residues. V lost 6 bases to trimming and J lost 7 bases, with 21 bases between them. Per the germline V gene, CDR1 is SGHVS and CDR2 is FNYEAQ. The CDR3 sequence is CASRATTGHGGGELFF. DNA of the CDR3: TGTGCCAGCAGGGCTACTACAGGGCATGGAGGCGGGGAGCTGTTTTTT.

The chain has TRBV9 and TRBJ2-3; TRBD2 matches at 11 bases. This CDR3 is built from 17 residues. Unmatched junction bases numbered 8, after V lost 4 bases and J lost 1 base. Looked up from germline, CDR1 is SGDLS and CDR2 is YYNGEE. The CDR3: CASSPLTTSGGTDTQYF. The CDR3 DNA reads TGTGCCAGCAGCCCACTTACGACTAGCGGGGGCACAGATACGCAGTATTTT. The variable domain in full, completed from reference TRBV9 and TRBJ2-3, reads DSGVTQTPKHLITATGQRVTLRCSPRSGDLSVYWYQQSLDQGLQFLIQYYNGEERAKGNILERFSAQQFPDLHSELNLSSLELGDSALYFCASSPLTTSGGTDTQYFGPGTRLTVL.

This clone came up a few times. The chain uses TRBV7-2 and TRBJ2-5, with TRBD1 matching over 9 bases. CDR1 and CDR2 from the germline V gene are SGHTA and FQGNSA. V trimming: 1 base; J trimming: 5 bases; junction bases outside the gene matches: 5. The CDR3 has 15 amino acids. The CDR3: CASSLGDRVGETQYF. Written as DNA, the CDR3 is TGTGCCAGCAGCTTAGGGGACAGGGTCGGGGAGACCCAGTACTTC.

Details on this clone: A junction boundary mismatches the germline segment, possibly from a read error. The V call is TRBV5-1, the J call TRBJ2-5; 8 bases map to TRBD1. Germline CDR1 reads SGHRS; CDR2 reads YFSETQ. There are 15 residues in the CDR3. In DNA, the CDR3 is TGCGCCAGCAGCTTCGGACAGGGCTTCCAAGGGACCCAGTACTTC. Its translation is CASSFGQGFQGTQYF.

This rearrangement joins TRBV5-1 to TRBJ1-3; 7 nucleotides align to TRBD1. CDR1 and CDR2 (germline): SGHRS, YFSETQ. The V segment lost 2 bases and the J segment 3 bases; nucleotides outside the gene matches: 5. The CDR3 is 15 amino acids. The CDR3 sequence is CASSFTGANGNTIYF. Written as DNA, the CDR3 is TGCGCCAGCAGCTTTACAGGGGCGAATGGAAACACCATATATTTT. Full variable domain (missing parts from reference TRBV5-1 and TRBJ1-3): KAGVTQTPRYLIKTRGQQVTLSCSPISGHRSVSWYQQTPGQGLQFLFEYFSETQRNKGNFPGRFSGRQFSNSRSEMNVSTLELGDSALYLCASSFTGANGNTIYFGEGSWLTVV.

In its sample, this clone was seen a few times. V gene TRBV10-3 combines with J gene TRBJ2-7, with D hard to call. CDR1 is ENHRY, CDR2 SYGVKD, per germline. The CDR3 runs to 11 residues. The V gene lost 10 bases and the J gene lost 2 bases, with 9 bases spanning the gap. The CDR3 protein is CATEVAYEQYF. DNA of the CDR3: TGTGCCACCGAGGTTGCCTACGAGCAGTACTTC.

The chain has TRBV2 and TRBJ1-6; D unclear. V lost 6 bases, J lost 3 bases, and 15 bases lay in between. The CDR3 contains 16 residues. The germline V gene encodes CDR1 SNHLY and CDR2 FYNNEI. The CDR3 loop reads CASRDRTGNYNSPLHF. CDR3 in DNA: TGTGCCAGCAGGGATAGGACCGGCAACTATAATTCACCCCTCCACTTT.

The chain employs TRBV6-5 and TRBJ1-3; the D gene is possibly TRBD1 (5 bases). Looked up from germline, CDR1 is MNHEY and CDR2 is SVGAGI. Trimming shortened V by 6 bases and J by 4 bases, and 13 bases separated the two germline ends. The CDR3 runs to 14 residues. The CDR3 sequence: CASRPARAGNTIYF. The CDR3 nucleotides read TGTGCCAGCAGACCCGCCAGGGCCGGAAACACCATATATTTT.